Each of the 16 T cell receptor beta chains below was sequenced from the same sample in a study of blood T cell repertoires in COVID-19. Generated by immunoSEQ multiplex PCR, the TCRdb table keeps only in-frame clones and is missing some. The top ten hold approximately 7.2% of the sample, which has 200,000 or so clones, approximately 82% seen once. The sample taken for sequencing was peripheral blood. These TCRs come from a human donor with acute or convalescent COVID-19. The donor label of this sample is uncertain.

The chain couples TRBV19 to TRBJ1-3, with D perhaps matching TRBD1 (5 bases). The CDR3 runs to 16 residues. V was trimmed by 3 bases and J by 7 bases, leaving 19 bases between them. Germline values: CDR1 LNHDA, CDR2 SQIVND (reference sequence). Here the CDR3 DNA reads TGTGCCAGTAGTATCGGCGGAGGGGACTGGAGGAACACCATATATTTT. Its protein product is CASSIGGGDWRNTIYF.

The chain joins TRBV19 to TRBJ1-1; D is uncertain. The V and J ends lost 6 bases and 1 base respectively, with 9 bases between them. The germline gives CDR1 LNHDA, CDR2 SQIVND (reference sequence). This CDR3 is 13 amino acids long. The CDR3 region is CASSLPGNTEAFF. Written as DNA, the CDR3 is TGTGCCAGTAGCTTGCCAGGGAACACTGAAGCTTTCTTT.

The chain has TRBV5-1 and TRBJ2-2, with 7 bases lining up with TRBD1. Germline V gene lookup returns CDR1 SGHRS and CDR2 YFSETQ. V lost 6 bases, J lost 0 bases, and 5 bases stayed unmatched. This CDR3 is 15 amino acids long. CDR3 coding DNA: TGCGCCAGCACCCGAGACAGGGCGAACACCGGGGAGCTGTTTTTT. The encoded protein is CASTRDRANTGELFF.

The V and J genes are TRBV10-2 and TRBJ1-1; D remains unclear. The length of the CDR3 is 14 residues. The germline gives CDR1 WSHSY, CDR2 SAAADI. V was trimmed by 0 bases and J by 0 bases, leaving 5 bases between them. The CDR3 sequence: CASSESTVNTEAFF. DNA for the CDR3: TGCGCCAGCAGTGAGTCCACGGTGAACACTGAAGCTTTCTTT.

This rearrangement joins TRBV18 to TRBJ2-7; no clear D gene. Deletions cut 3 bases from V and 6 bases from J, with 6 bases between. Germline CDR1 is KGHSH and CDR2 is LQKENI. The CDR3 has 11 amino acids. The CDR3 coding sequence is TGTGCCAGCTCACCGGAGATCGAGCAGTACTTC. Translation gives CASSPEIEQYF.

This chain joins TRBV12-3 or TRBV12-4 and TRBJ1-5, with D possibly TRBD1 on 5 matching bases. The CDR3 contains 12 residues. Trimming took off 7 bases at V and 10 bases at J, with 14 bases between the two ends. The CDR3 DNA follows: TGTGCCAGCAAACAGGATTTTGGACCCCAGCATTTT. It translates to CASKQDFGPQHF.

In its sample, this clone was seen once. This rearrangement joins TRBV11-3 to TRBJ2-1; TRBD2 matches at 12 bases. Per the germline V gene, CDR1 is SGHNT and CDR2 is YENEEA. V trimming: 4 bases; J trimming: 0 bases; junction bases outside the gene matches: 1. The CDR3 sequence is 16 residues long. CDR3 coding DNA: TGTGCCAGCAGCTCGACTAGCGGGAGCTCCTACAATGAGCAGTTCTTC. Translation: CASSSTSGSSYNEQFF.

This clone appeared a single time. The rearrangement links TRBV6-5 to TRBJ2-2; 7 bases map to TRBD1. V was clipped by 5 bases and J by 5 bases; unmatched bases: 8. Germline values: CDR1 MNHEY, CDR2 SVGAGI. This CDR3 comprises 15 residues. The CDR3, as DNA: TGTGCCAGCAGTCAAAGACAGGGATCGACCGGGGAGCTGTTTTTT. It translates to CASSQRQGSTGELFF.

This rearrangement joins TRBV18 to TRBJ2-2; D perhaps matches TRBD2 (6 bases). Germline loops: CDR1 KGHSH, CDR2 LQKENI. V dropped 3 bases and J dropped 4 bases, with 21 bases sitting between them. The CDR3 sequence is 18 residues long. The CDR3 DNA reads TGTGCCAGCTCACCTACCGGGTACGGGAGCCTGGGCACCGGGGAGCTGTTTTTT. Translation: CASSPTGYGSLGTGELFF.

V is TRBV27 and J is TRBJ2-1, with 11 bases matching TRBD2. CDR1 MNHEY and CDR2 SMNVEV come from the germline V gene (reference sequence). V lost 2 bases and J lost 0; bases outside the gene matches: 3. The length of the CDR3 is 17 residues. CDR3 sequence reads: CASSLTSGGSSYNEQFF. For the CDR3, the DNA is TGTGCCAGCAGTTTAACTAGCGGGGGAAGCTCCTACAATGAGCAGTTCTTC.

The genes are TRBV18 and TRBJ1-3; tentative D call: TRBD1 (6 bases). The germline CDR1 and CDR2 sequences are KGHSH and LQKENI. V was shortened by 3 bases and J by 4 bases, with 19 bases between the two germline ends. The CDR3 runs to 17 residues. The CDR3 DNA sequence: TGTGCCAGCTCACCTACCGAGAGAGTGACAGGCGGAAACACCATATATTTT. Translated: CASSPTERVTGGNTIYF.

This clone was recorded a few times. The chain couples TRBV7-9 to TRBJ2-3; 7 bases fit TRBD2. With 3 bases clipped from V and 3 bases from J, the junction kept 3 bases outside the gene matches. Germline V CDR1 and CDR2: SEHNR, FQNEAQ (reference sequence). CDR3 length: 14 amino acids. For the CDR3, the DNA is TGTGCCAGCAGCTTTTCGGGAGGTACAGATACGCAGTATTTT. As protein: CASSFSGGTDTQYF.

This clone was recorded only once. V gene TRBV6-2 or TRBV6-3 combines with J gene TRBJ1-2, with 7 bases matching TRBD1. This CDR3 spans 13 amino acids. With 2 bases clipped from V and 8 bases from J, the junction kept 5 bases outside the gene matches. In germline, CDR1 is MNHEY, CDR2 SVGEGT. CDR3 DNA sequence: TGTGCCAGCAGTTACGAGGGGGCGAGAGGCTACACCTTC. Translation gives CASSYEGARGYTF.

The chain couples TRBV25-1 to TRBJ1-1, with no clear D. V shed 2 bases and J shed 3 bases, with 10 bases lying between them. The CDR3 consists of 14 residues. Looked up from germline, CDR1 is MGHDK and CDR2 is SYGVNS. CDR3 DNA: TGTGCCAGCAGTGAAGAGGCGGGAGACACTGAAGCTTTCTTT. Protein product: CASSEEAGDTEAFF.

In regard to this clone: Distinct nucleotide sequences in the sample also encode this CDR3. The J gene is TRBJ2-2, the V gene TRBV5-1, with 11 bases identical to TRBD1. The CDR3 is 15 amino acids. After removal of 4 bases from V and 4 bases from J, the junction contained 3 bases not matched to a gene. Germline V gene data show CDR1 as SGHRS and CDR2 as YFSETQ. The DNA for the CDR3 is TGCGCCAGCAGCGGGGACAGGGGGGGCACCGGGGAGCTGTTTTTT. It is translated as CASSGDRGGTGELFF.

The chain has TRBV18 and TRBJ2-7; TRBD1 matches at 8 bases. Unmatched junction bases numbered 8, after V lost 4 bases and J lost 0 bases. This CDR3 is built from 16 residues. Germline CDR1 KGHSH, CDR2 LQKENI. The CDR3 region is CASSQTRDRFSYEQYF. CDR3 DNA sequence: TGTGCCAGCTCACAAACTAGGGACAGGTTCTCCTACGAGCAGTACTTC.